The sequence of this T cell receptor beta chain was determined in a study of CD8 T cells in ankylosing spondylitis. From the 5' RACE reads, TCRdb called clonotypes with MiXCR, one entry per CDR3 protein. Among roughly 350,000 distinct CDR3 sequences listed, 6.5% to 10% were seen once. The table lists this clonotype with a few counts. Its antigen is as yet unknown. Whole-study results and caveats: From matched ankylosing spondylitis synovial fluid, disease-linked clones were reportedly recovered at significantly enriched levels. Disease-linked clones were CD8+ and relatively rare in peripheral blood. Characteristic, it appeared, of ankylosing spondylitis blood was a TCR beta motif of fewer than 10 highly homologous variants. Both synovial fluid and blood in reactive arthritis had previously been reported to carry some motif variants.

The CDR3 extends over 15 amino acids. V lost 5 bases to trimming and J lost 10 bases, with 22 bases between them. Germline V lookup: CDR1 SGHNT, CDR2 YENEEA. The sequence was collected from a male donor with ankylosing spondylitis. This chain connects TRBV11-3 to TRBJ2-3, with D perhaps matching TRBD2 (5 bases). Sequencing used blood, either unsorted or a sorted T cell fraction (not recorded which). CDR3 nucleotides: TGTGCCAGCAGCCCGACCCCCGGGTCCTCCGGGGCGCAGTATTTT. It encodes CASSPTPGSSGAQYF.